Shown below are 26 T cell receptor beta chains from a single sample sequenced in a study of read filtering for tumor transcriptome and immune sequencing. From around 440 ng of RNA, a library with molecular barcoded alpha/delta and beta/gamma adaptors was made. TCRdb re-called the reads through MiXCR, storing one row per CDR3 protein. The data show 100,000 to 150,000 distinct CDR3 sequences, approximately 13% seen once. The sequencing sample was made of a population of CD138-negative cells sorted from bone marrow. These receptors were taken from a donor at least 40 years old with multiple myeloma.

This clonotype has a handful of counts. This chain uses TRBV11-3 with TRBJ2-1; no reliable D call. There are 12 residues in the CDR3. The germline CDR1 and CDR2 sequences are SGHNT and YENEEA. V was cut by 5 bases and J by 5 bases, with 7 bases left in between. The CDR3: CASSAENNEQFF. The DNA of the CDR3 is TGTGCCAGCAGCGCCGAGAACAATGAGCAGTTCTTC.

Comments on this clonotype: A much larger clone is a single base away; this may be a read error. The conserved phenylalanine or tryptophan is not found at the CDR3 terminus, so this likely reflects a read error. This chain joins TRBV4-1 and TRBJ2-7, with unresolved D. Germline CDR1 is MGHRA and CDR2 is YSYEKL. This CDR3 spans 13 amino acids. V was cut by 2 bases and J by 3 bases, with 8 bases left in between. The CDR3 region is CASSQREFYEQYL. Here the CDR3 DNA reads TGCGCCAGCAGCCAAAGGGAATTCTACGAGCAGTACCTC.

This clonotype was picked up many times. V usage is TRBV7-6 and J usage is TRBJ2-7; TRBD2 aligns across 9 bases. CDR1 and CDR2 (germline): SGHVS, FNYEAQ. CDR3 length equals 16 residues. V was pared by 5 bases and J by 2 bases, with 10 bases of the junction left unmatched. CDR3 amino acids: CASSLEPSGVPYEQYF. CDR3 nucleotides: TGTGCCAGCAGCCTCGAGCCTAGCGGGGTACCCTACGAGCAGTACTTC.

This clonotype was counted ten times or more. The V gene is TRBV12-3 or TRBV12-4, the J gene TRBJ2-7, with D perhaps TRBD2 (6 bases). This CDR3 is 14 amino acids long. With 5 bases removed from V and 1 base from J, the gap between germline ends came to 12 bases. The chain's CDR3 is CASSGGPRSYEQYF. Here the CDR3 DNA reads TGTGCCAGCAGTGGAGGGCCCAGATCCTACGAGCAGTACTTC.

Many counts were recorded for this clonotype. The chain recombines TRBV20-1 with TRBJ2-2, with 9 bases identical to TRBD1. Germline CDR1 is DFQATT and CDR2 is SNEGSKA (reference sequence). Trimming took 7 bases from V and 1 from J; bases not matched to a gene: 10. The CDR3 totals 16 residues. The CDR3 spells CSGTYRDRENTGELFF. As DNA, the CDR3 is TGCAGTGGGACCTACCGGGACAGGGAGAACACCGGGGAGCTGTTTTTT.

The rearrangement links TRBV18 to TRBJ2-1; weak D call: TRBD1 (6 bases). CDR3 length: 13 residues. The germline gives CDR1 KGHSH, CDR2 LQKENI. Trimming pared 4 bases from V and 8 bases from J, leaving 12 bases between. The CDR3 coding sequence is TGTGCCAGCTCACGGGACAACCTGGATGAGCAGTTCTTC. Protein product: CASSRDNLDEQFF.

Worth noting for this clonotype: Given a much more abundant clone one base away, this may be a read error. In DNA, the CDR3 is TGTGCCAGCAGTTACCGATCCCCCCGGACAAGGGAGCCCTATGGCTACACCTTC. This translates into CASSYRSPRTREPYGYTF. V and J are TRBV6-6 and TRBJ1-2, with D tentatively TRBD1 (5 bases). This CDR3 is built from 18 residues. The V and J ends lost 2 bases and 4 bases respectively, with 23 bases between them. Germline V CDR1 and CDR2: MNHNY, SVGAGI (reference sequence).

The table lists this clonotype with a few counts. V usage is TRBV2 and J usage is TRBJ2-5, with 7 nucleotides matching TRBD2. V shed 0 bases and J 5 bases; nucleotides not matched to a gene: 9. Germline V gene data show CDR1 as SNHLY and CDR2 as FYNNEI. This CDR3 has 16 residues. CDR3 DNA: TGTGCCAGCAGTGAAGCGCCGGCGGGAGCCGGGGAGACCCAGTACTTC. Translating it yields CASSEAPAGAGETQYF. Full variable domain (outside the CDR3, taken from reference TRBV2 and TRBJ2-5): EPEVTQTPSHQVTQMGQEVILRCVPISNHLYFYWYRQILGQKVEFLVSFYNNEISEKSEIFDDQFSVERPDGSNFTLKIRSTKLEDSAMYFCASSEAPAGAGETQYFGPGTRLLVL.

This clonotype was observed at least ten times. The chain is built from TRBV28 and TRBJ1-4; D ambiguous. The ends were cut back, 6 bases at V and 4 bases at J, with 9 bases in the middle. The CDR3 spans 13 residues. The germline V gene has CDR1 MDHEN and CDR2 SYDVKM. The CDR3 sequence: CASREGNNEKLFF. Here the CDR3 DNA reads TGTGCCAGCAGAGAGGGAAATAATGAAAAACTGTTTTTT.

As for this clonotype: This CDR3 is missing its conserved last phenylalanine or tryptophan, likely due to a read error. The J gene is TRBJ2-1, the V gene TRBV7-2; D might be TRBD1 (6 bases). Germline lookup yields CDR1 SGHTA and CDR2 FQGNSA. The germline V and J ends were trimmed by 6 bases and 7 bases, with 10 bases remaining between them. The CDR3 length is 12 residues. Here the CDR3 reads CASSFQGNEQFL. The CDR3 nucleotides read TGTGCCAGCAGTTTTCAGGGGAATGAGCAGTTCCTC.

Note on this clonotype: A much larger clone lies a single base off, so this may be a read error. V gene TRBV5-1 combines with J gene TRBJ2-3; 9 bases map to TRBD2. Trimming removed 4 bases from V and 5 bases from J; junction bases left unmatched: 8. Germline assignment: CDR1 SGHRS and CDR2 YFSETQ. CDR3 length: 15 amino acids. The CDR3 sequence is CASSKASGIGDTQYF. The CDR3 region has the DNA TGCGCCAGCAGCAAGGCTAGCGGGATCGGAGATACGCAGTATTTT. The full variable domain, rest sourced from reference TRBV5-1 and TRBJ2-3, is KAGVTQTPRYLIKTRGQQVTLSCSPISGHRSVSWYQQTPGQGLQFLFEYFSETQRNKGNFPGRFSGRQFSNSRSEMNVSTLELGDSALYLCASSKASGIGDTQYFGPGTRLTVL.

At least ten counts were recorded for this clonotype. The V gene is TRBV11-2, the J gene TRBJ2-7, with D possibly being TRBD2 (6 bases). Trimming stripped 4 bases from V and 3 bases from J, with 22 bases between. The CDR3 totals 17 residues. The germline CDR1 and CDR2 sequences are SGHAT and FQNNGV. CDR3 protein: CASSSNRTKRVFYEQYF. In DNA, the CDR3 is TGTGCCAGCAGCTCCAACCGGACTAAGCGGGTATTCTACGAGCAGTACTTC.

This clonotype has more than one count but fewer than ten. The J gene is TRBJ2-7, the V gene TRBV4-1, with D unclear. The ends were cut back, 4 bases at V and 6 bases at J, with 13 bases in the middle. Germline V gene lookup returns CDR1 MGHRA and CDR2 YSYEKL. The CDR3 has 13 residues. Here the CDR3 DNA reads TGCGCCAGCAGCCTATCCCACAGAGCCGAGCAGTACTTC. This gives the protein CASSLSHRAEQYF.

This clonotype came up many times. The chain links TRBV27 to TRBJ2-1, with a weak D call TRBD2 (6 bases). CDR3 length: 17 residues. V was cut by 1 base and J by 5 bases, with 18 bases left in between. In germline, CDR1 is MNHEY, CDR2 SMNVEV (reference sequence). DNA of the CDR3: TGTGCCAGCAGTTTATTGGGAGCGGGCTGGGACCACAATGAGCAGTTCTTC. Protein product: CASSLLGAGWDHNEQFF.

The gene calls are TRBV19 and TRBJ1-2; TRBD1 aligns across 9 bases. The CDR3 consists of 14 residues. The germline V gene has CDR1 LNHDA and CDR2 SQIVND (reference sequence). V shed 3 bases and J 6 bases; nucleotides not matched to a gene: 5. Here the CDR3 reads CASSITGGDHGYTF. CDR3 nucleotides: TGTGCCAGTAGTATTACAGGGGGCGATCATGGCTACACCTTC.

As for this clonotype: This may be a read error, as it is one base from a much larger clone. The conserved final phenylalanine or tryptophan is absent from the CDR3, which likely points to a read error. The chain has TRBV7-9 and TRBJ2-2; 7 bases map to TRBD1. V shed 5 bases and J 7 bases; nucleotides not matched to a gene: 7. Germline V gene sequence: CDR1 SEHNR, CDR2 FQNEAQ (reference sequence). This CDR3 is 14 amino acids long. DNA of the CDR3: TGTGCCAGCAGCCGACAGGGCATCAGCGGGGAGCTGTTTCTT. This translates into CASSRQGISGELFL.

This clonotype appeared many times. The J gene is TRBJ1-1, the V gene TRBV29-1, with 12 bases that match TRBD1. Germline trimming cut 8 bases from V and 5 bases from J; bases unmatched to any gene: 15. CDR1 is SQVTM, CDR2 ANQGSEA, per germline. The CDR3 totals 16 residues. The CDR3 here is CSLYPGQGAGRTEAFF. The CDR3 nucleotides read TGCAGCCTCTACCCGGGACAGGGGGCAGGAAGGACTGAAGCTTTCTTT.

The V gene is TRBV14, the J gene TRBJ2-2; D is unclear. Germline V gives CDR1 SGHDN, CDR2 FVKESK. The V and J ends lost 5 bases and 0 bases respectively, with 10 bases between them. The CDR3 has 15 residues. CDR3 nucleotides: TGTGCCAGCAGCTACCGGGCAACGAACACCGGGGAGCTGTTTTTT. Protein sequence: CASSYRATNTGELFF.

Turning to this clonotype: One base away lies a much larger clone, so this may be a sequencing read error. The chain carries TRBV24-1 and TRBJ2-4, with TRBD2 matching 8 bases. The CDR3 extends over 15 amino acids. V lost 5 bases to trimming and J lost 6 bases; unmatched junction nucleotides: 8. In germline, CDR1 is KGHDR, CDR2 SFDVKD. CDR3 in amino acids: CATSGPRTSTNIQYF. CDR3 nucleotides: TGTGCCACCAGTGGTCCGAGGACTAGCACAAACATTCAGTACTTC.

Many counts were recorded for this clonotype. This sequence joins TRBV5-5 and TRBJ1-1; 7 bases agree with TRBD1. The V and J ends lost 3 bases and 2 bases, in that order; junction bases with no gene match: 10. Germline V gene sequence: CDR1 SGHKS, CDR2 YYEKEE (reference sequence). The length of the CDR3 is 16 residues. CDR3 loop: CASSSNPGQTNTEAFF. In DNA, the CDR3 is TGTGCCAGCAGCTCGAATCCGGGACAGACTAACACTGAAGCTTTCTTT.

This clonotype was recorded at least ten times. V usage is TRBV12-3 or TRBV12-4 and J usage is TRBJ2-1, with D possibly matching TRBD2 (5 bases). V lost 3 bases to trimming and J lost 15 bases, with 12 bases between them. CDR3 length: 11 residues. This CDR3 reads CASSFEGPAFF. DNA of the CDR3: TGTGCCAGCAGTTTTGAGGGTCCCGCGTTCTTC.

A few counts support this clonotype. The chain is built from TRBV29-1 and TRBJ2-7; weak D call: TRBD1 (6 bases). This CDR3 is 14 amino acids long. Germline-derived CDR1 and CDR2 are SQVTM and ANQGSEA. With 1 base removed from V and 0 bases from J, the gap between germline ends came to 10 bases. CDR3 nucleotides: TGCAGCGTTGAAGGGCAGGGGAGCTCCTACGAGCAGTACTTC. It specifies CSVEGQGSSYEQYF.

This clonotype was counted at least ten times. The chain combines TRBV3-1 with TRBJ2-3, with D hard to call. The CDR3 loop spans 15 amino acids. Trimming took off 0 bases at V and 9 bases at J, with 16 bases between the two ends. CDR1 is LGHDT, CDR2 YNNKEL, per germline (reference sequence). CDR3 coding DNA: TGTGCCAGCAGCCAAGATGTCCGCATTTTTGAAACGCAGTATTTT. Protein product: CASSQDVRIFETQYF.

This clonotype was counted at least ten times. The rearrangement links TRBV6-2 or TRBV6-3 to TRBJ2-7; a weak D match, TRBD2 (6 bases). The germline V gene encodes CDR1 MNHEY and CDR2 SVGEGT. Between the trimmed V and J ends, which lost 6 bases and 3 bases, there was a span of 12 bases. The length of the CDR3 is 13 residues. The CDR3 DNA is TGTGCCAGCAGCAATAGCGGCCTCTACGAGCAGTACTTC. As protein: CASSNSGLYEQYF.

This clonotype was seen many times. The V and J genes are TRBV10-3 and TRBJ2-1; tentatively, D is TRBD2 (5 bases). CDR1 ENHRY and CDR2 SYGVKD come from the germline V gene. Trimming removed 7 bases from V and 0 bases from J, with 7 bases in between. The CDR3 has 13 residues. The CDR3 reads CAITGSSYNEQFF. CDR3 sequence (DNA): TGTGCCATCACGGGGAGCTCCTACAATGAGCAGTTCTTC.

In its sample, this clonotype was seen many times. This chain links TRBV14 with TRBJ2-6; D may be TRBD2 (6 bases). Germline V CDR1 and CDR2: SGHDN, FVKESK. The CDR3 totals 17 residues. Trimming took 4 bases from V and 0 from J, leaving 13 bases between them. The CDR3 bases are TGTGCCAGCAGCCGAAGTGGGAGGACCTCTGGGGCCAACGTCCTGACTTTC. Its protein is CASSRSGRTSGANVLTF.